The clone carrying this T cell receptor (beta chain) was seen repeatedly, ten times or more. TCRdb called the multiplex PCR reads again in MiXCR, with one record for every CDR3 protein. The sample carries roughly 100,000 distinct CDR3 sequences, 30% recorded once. The data derive from a study of breast tumors, draining lymph nodes, adjacent tissues. Germline V gene lookup returns CDR1 SGHRS and CDR2 YFSETQ. The CDR3 has 14 residues. Between the trimmed V and J ends, which lost 0 bases and 5 bases, there was a span of 11 bases. Axillary draining lymph nodes of breast cancer patients supplied the node samples.

The chain joins TRBV5-1 to TRBJ2-5, with D hard to call. This TCR derives from a female donor with breast cancer. Some clones in this sample may be carry-over from other donors' samples. The sample taken for sequencing was axillary lymph node tissue. This chain's CDR3 is CASSLGQSRETQYF. CDR3 sequence (DNA): TGCGCCAGCAGCTTGGGTCAGTCAAGGGAGACCCAGTACTTC.